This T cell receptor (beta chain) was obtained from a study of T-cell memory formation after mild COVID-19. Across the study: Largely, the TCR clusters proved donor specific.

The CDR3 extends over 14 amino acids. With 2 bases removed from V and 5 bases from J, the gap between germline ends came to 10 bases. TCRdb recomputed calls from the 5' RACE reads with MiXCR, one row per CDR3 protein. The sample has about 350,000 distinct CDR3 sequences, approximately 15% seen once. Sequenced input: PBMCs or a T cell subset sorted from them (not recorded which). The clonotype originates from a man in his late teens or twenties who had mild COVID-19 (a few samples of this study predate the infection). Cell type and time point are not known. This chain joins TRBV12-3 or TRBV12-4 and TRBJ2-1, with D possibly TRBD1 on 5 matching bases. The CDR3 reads CASSLTRVDNEQFF. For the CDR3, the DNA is TGTGCCAGCAGTTTAACCAGGGTCGACAATGAGCAGTTCTTC.